The rows below give T cell receptor beta chains drawn from one sample of a study of OX40 agonist ivuxolimab in advanced cancers. Sequencing used immunoSEQ multiplex PCR; TCRdb keeps in-frame clones, though not all of them. The sample shows 55,000 to 65,000 clones, 75% to 95% of them seen only once. The sequencing here drew on CD4+ or CD8+ T cells sorted from blood, taken in a trial of the OX40 agonist ivuxolimab. The receptors were sampled from an adult with an advanced solid tumor such as melanoma, head and neck, liver or kidney cancer. Both conserved end residues are part of each CDR3. Fields, in order: V gene, clone size, D gene, J gene, CDR3 DNA, CDR3 protein. D genes are given only for firm matches. The size field is filled for only some rows; it gives once, few, many or a size class.

TRBV19	NA	NA	TRBJ2-2	TGTGCCACCACGGGACCGGCAGGGGGGTGGGCCTCCGGGGAGCTGTTTTTT	CATTGPAGGWASGELFF
TRBV5-1	NA	NA	TRBJ2-1	TGCGCCAGCAGCAACCGGGACCACTTCGATGAGCAGTTCTTC	CASSNRDHFDEQFF
TRBV19	NA	NA	TRBJ2-5	TGTGCCAGTAGTATAGATCTTGGGGCCCAAGAGACCCAGTACTTC	CASSIDLGAQETQYF
TRBV15	NA	NA	TRBJ2-3	TGTGCCACCAGCAGAGGTCGGGATGATATGGATACGCAGTATTTT	CATSRGRDDMDTQYF
TRBV5-4	NA	NA	TRBJ2-1	TGTGCCAGCAGCGGGGAACCCCAGGCCACGCAGTTCTTC	CASSGEPQATQFF
TRBV11-1	NA	NA	TRBJ2-2	TGTGCCAGCAGCTTAGAAGGCCACACCGGGGAGCTGTTTTTT	CASSLEGHTGELFF
TRBV4-2	NA	TRBD1	TRBJ2-5	TGTGCCAGCAGCCCAGGGGGCTCCCAAGAGACCCAGTACTTC	CASSPGGSQETQYF
TRBV7-8	NA	TRBD1	TRBJ1-2	TGTGCCAGCAGCCAGGGGGGGCTTGGCTACACCTTC	CASSQGGLGYTF
TRBV6-4	NA	NA	TRBJ2-6	TGTGCCAGCAGTGAAAACCCAGGGTCTGGGGCCAACGTCCTGACTTTC	CASSENPGSGANVLTF
TRBV18	NA	NA	TRBJ1-1	TGTGCCAGCGCCCGAGGGCGGAACACTGAAGCTTTCTTT	CASARGRNTEAFF
TRBV28	NA	TRBD2	TRBJ2-5	TGTGCCAGCATCTCAGGGACTAGCAAAGAGACCCAGTACTTC	CASISGTSKETQYF
TRBV7-2	NA	TRBD1	TRBJ1-2	TGTGCCAGCAGCCGGACCCAGGGGGATACGGGCTACACCTTC	CASSRTQGDTGYTF
TRBV5-4	NA	NA	TRBJ1-4	TGTGCCAGCAGCTCTAGGCACGCGGCAACTAATGAAAAACTGTTTTTT	CASSSRHAATNEKLFF
TRBV7-2	NA	NA	TRBJ1-1	TGTGCCAGCAGCACTACGGGTGGCGACACTGAAGCTTTCTTT	CASSTTGGDTEAFF
TRBV19	NA	NA	TRBJ2-7	TGTGCCTCCTCGAGGGACAACTCCTACGAGCAGTACTTC	CASSRDNSYEQYF
TRBV15	NA	TRBD1	TRBJ2-6	TGTGCCACCCGGGACAGGCACACTGGGGCCAACGTCCTGACTTTC	CATRDRHTGANVLTF
TRBV30	NA	NA	TRBJ2-7	TGTGCCTGGAGTGTCCGGGATCCCTACGAGCAGTACTTC	CAWSVRDPYEQYF
TRBV10-3	NA	NA	TRBJ1-2	TGTGCCATCAGTGAGACTAACAGAGGTGGCTATGGCTACACCTTC	CAISETNRGGYGYTF
TRBV6-6	NA	NA	TRBJ2-1	TGTGCCAGCAAGCTCAGCGGTGACAATGAGCAGTTCTTC	CASKLSGDNEQFF
TRBV6-5	NA	TRBD2	TRBJ2-7	TGTGCCAGCAGCTCCGGGACTAACTCCTACGAGCAGTACTTC	CASSSGTNSYEQYF
TRBV5-1	NA	TRBD1	TRBJ1-1	TGCGCCAGCAGCGGGGGACAGGCGAACACTGAAGCTTTCTTT	CASSGGQANTEAFF
TRBV28	NA	NA	TRBJ2-5	TGTGCCAGCAGACTACCAGGGGTTTGGCAGACCCAGTACTTC	CASRLPGVWQTQYF
TRBV6-5	NA	NA	TRBJ1-2	TGTGCCAGCAGTTACTCGGGTACAGTCAGGGAAAGGGGCTACACCTTC	CASSYSGTVRERGYTF
TRBV7-3	NA	TRBD2	TRBJ2-5	TGTGCCAGCAGCCCCAGCGGGATGGAGACCCAGTACTTC	CASSPSGMETQYF
TRBV15	NA	TRBD2	TRBJ2-1	TGTGCCACCAGCAGAGCGGGACTAGCGGGGTGGAATGAGCAGTTCTTC	CATSRAGLAGWNEQFF
TRBV27	NA	TRBD2	TRBJ2-4	TGTGCCAGCAGCGGGACTAGCGGGGGGGGCATTCAGTACTTC	CASSGTSGGGIQYF
TRBV7-9	NA	TRBD2	TRBJ2-2	TGTGCCAGCAGCCCTAGAGCCAGCGGGGAGAACACCGGGGAGCTGTTTTTT	CASSPRASGENTGELFF
TRBV12-5	NA	NA	TRBJ2-2	TGTGCTAGTCGGGGGGAGGGACAAACGAACACCGGGGAGCTGTTTTTT	CASRGEGQTNTGELFF
TRBV29-1	NA	TRBD1	TRBJ2-3	TGCAGCGTTGAGGGACAGACAAACACAGATACGCAGTATTTT	CSVEGQTNTDTQYF
TRBV7-9	once	NA	TRBJ2-3	TGTGCCAGCAAATTAGCGGTTGGGCCAGATACGCAGTATTTT	CASKLAVGPDTQYF
TRBV30	NA	NA	TRBJ2-5	TGTGCCTGGAGTCCCCATGGGGGTAAAGAGACCCAGTACTTC	CAWSPHGGKETQYF
TRBV6-5	once	TRBD2	TRBJ2-3	TGTGCCAGCAGTTTGGTGGGAGGGCCGAGCACAGATACGCAGTATTTT	CASSLVGGPSTDTQYF
TRBV11-3	NA	NA	TRBJ2-1	TGTGCCAGCAGCTTCCTCTCGAGTTACAATGAGCAGTTCTTC	CASSFLSSYNEQFF
TRBV5-1	NA	TRBD2	TRBJ2-1	TGCGCCAGCAGAGAGACTAGCGGCTCCTACAATGAGCAGTTCTTC	CASRETSGSYNEQFF
TRBV27	once	TRBD1	TRBJ1-2	TGTGCCAGCAACGCCAAACAGGGGGCGTGGGATGGCTACACCTTC	CASNAKQGAWDGYTF
TRBV7-3	NA	TRBD2	TRBJ2-2	TGTGCCAGCAGCTCCTCCCGGGGGACTAGCGGTCCCGGAGCGCTGTTTTTT	CASSSSRGTSGPGALFF
TRBV4-1	NA	NA	TRBJ1-5	TGCGCCAGCAGCCAAGATGGGGCAGCTAATCAGCCCCAGCATTTT	CASSQDGAANQPQHF
TRBV5-6	NA	NA	TRBJ2-2	TGTGCCAGCAGCCACGGGACGGGGAACACCGGGGAGCTGTTTTTT	CASSHGTGNTGELFF
TRBV11-3	NA	NA	TRBJ1-1	TGTGCCAGCAGCCTTGGACAAGTGAACACTGAAGCTTTCTTT	CASSLGQVNTEAFF
TRBV6-5	NA	NA	TRBJ1-1	TGTGCCACCGCAGGGAACACTGAAGCTTTCTTT	CATAGNTEAFF
TRBV12-5	NA	TRBD1	TRBJ1-1	TGTGCTAGTGGTCCGACAGGGAGAGAAGAAGCTTTCTTT	CASGPTGREEAFF
TRBV28	NA	NA	TRBJ2-7	TGTGCCAGCAGCGGAACAGGGAGGAGCTCCTACGAGCAGTACTTC	CASSGTGRSSYEQYF
TRBV28	NA	TRBD1	TRBJ2-6	TGTGCCAGCAGTCCAACAAGGGGACAGGGGGCGATAATACCTGGGGCCAACGTCCTGACTTTC	CASSPTRGQGAIIPGANVLTF
TRBV28	once	TRBD2	TRBJ2-3	TGTGCCGGCCGGACCGGGACTAGCGCAGATACGCAGTATTTT	CAGRTGTSADTQYF
TRBV9	NA	NA	TRBJ2-1	TGTGCCAGCAGCGTACAAAACAATGAGCAGTTCTTC	CASSVQNNEQFF
TRBV10-3	NA	TRBD2	TRBJ2-3	TGTGCCATCAGGGGAGCGGGAAAGGGGGATACGCAGTATTTT	CAIRGAGKGDTQYF